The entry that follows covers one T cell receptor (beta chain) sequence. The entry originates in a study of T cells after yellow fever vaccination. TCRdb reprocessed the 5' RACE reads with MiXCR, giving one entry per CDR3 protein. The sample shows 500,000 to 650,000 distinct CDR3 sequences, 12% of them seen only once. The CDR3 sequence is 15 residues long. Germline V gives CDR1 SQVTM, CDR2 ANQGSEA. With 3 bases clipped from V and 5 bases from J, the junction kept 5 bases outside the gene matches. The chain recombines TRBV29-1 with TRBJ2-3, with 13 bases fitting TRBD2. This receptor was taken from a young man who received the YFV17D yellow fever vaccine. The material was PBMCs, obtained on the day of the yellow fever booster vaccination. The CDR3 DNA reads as TGCAGCGTTGATGGACTAGCGGGAGCGATAGATACGCAGTATTTT. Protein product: CSVDGLAGAIDTQYF.